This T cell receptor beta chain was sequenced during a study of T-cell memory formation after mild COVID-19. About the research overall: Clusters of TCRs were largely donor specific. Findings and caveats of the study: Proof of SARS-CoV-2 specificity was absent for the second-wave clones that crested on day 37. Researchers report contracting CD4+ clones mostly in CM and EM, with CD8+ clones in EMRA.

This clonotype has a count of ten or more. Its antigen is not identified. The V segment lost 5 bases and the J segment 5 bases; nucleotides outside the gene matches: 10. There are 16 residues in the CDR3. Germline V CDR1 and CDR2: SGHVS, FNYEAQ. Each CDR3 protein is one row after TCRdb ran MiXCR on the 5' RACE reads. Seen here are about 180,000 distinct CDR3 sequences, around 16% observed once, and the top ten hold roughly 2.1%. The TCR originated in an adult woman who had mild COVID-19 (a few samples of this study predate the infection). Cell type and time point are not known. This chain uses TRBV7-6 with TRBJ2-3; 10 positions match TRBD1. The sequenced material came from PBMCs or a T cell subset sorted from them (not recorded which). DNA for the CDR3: TGTGCCAGCAGCGCGCGGGACAGGGGACGGGAAGATACGCAGTATTTT. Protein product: CASSARDRGREDTQYF.